This T cell receptor beta chain was found in a study of read filtering for tumor transcriptome and immune sequencing. Comment on this clonotype: Its specificity is not known. Given the absence of the conserved phenylalanine or tryptophan at the CDR3 end, a read error is likely.

The library was built from about 370 ng RNA with molecular barcoded adaptors for alpha/delta and beta/gamma chains. From the reads, TCRdb called clonotypes with MiXCR, one entry per CDR3 protein. This table has 85,000 or so distinct CDR3 sequences, about 12% appearing once. Study results and caveats: RNA-seq captured clonotypes less deeply and reliably than IR-seq. IR-seq and RNA-seq agreed better without single-read clonotypes.

Looked up from germline, CDR1 is MNHNS and CDR2 is SASEGT. Trimming stripped 1 base from V and 3 bases from J, with 9 bases between. CDR3 size: 15 residues. This clonotype originated in a donor at least 40 years old with multiple myeloma. The sequencing sample was made of a population of CD138-negative cells sorted from bone marrow. The chain carries TRBV6-1 and TRBJ2-2; D call uncertain. CDR3 bases: TGTGCCAGCAGTGAAGATCGGCGGTACACCGGGGAGCTGTTTTCT. As protein: CASSEDRRYTGELFS.